Listed here are 13 T cell receptor beta chains from one sample, sequenced in a study of cytomegalovirus exposure and HLA in healthy donors. Data came from immunoSEQ multiplex PCR; TCRdb stores just in-frame clones and leaves some out. The table shows about 360,000 clones, with roughly 85% occurring only once. Specimen: PBMCs. The source is a woman younger than 35 in good health and CMV-seronegative.

This sequence joins TRBV30 and TRBJ1-1; tentative D call: TRBD1 (6 bases). CDR3 length: 13 amino acids. With 4 bases removed from V and 4 bases from J, the gap between germline ends came to 13 bases. Germline V gene sequence: CDR1 GTSNPN, CDR2 SVGIG (reference sequence). The CDR3 loop is CAWNRGAVTEAFF. The CDR3 DNA sequence: TGTGCCTGGAATCGGGGGGCCGTCACTGAAGCTTTCTTT.

This sequence joins TRBV5-1 and TRBJ1-4, with D possibly TRBD1 on 5 matching bases. V was cut by 1 base and J by 8 bases, with 12 bases left in between. The CDR3 runs 14 residues. Germline loops: CDR1 SGHRS, CDR2 YFSETQ. The CDR3 loop is CASSLSPGREKLFF. The DNA for the CDR3 is TGCGCCAGCAGCTTGTCTCCAGGGCGCGAAAAACTGTTTTTT.

The rearrangement links TRBV7-9 to TRBJ2-5; 12 positions agree with TRBD1. This CDR3 spans 13 amino acids. The germline V gene encodes CDR1 SEHNR and CDR2 FQNEAQ (reference sequence). V was clipped by 8 bases and J by 5 bases; unmatched bases: 3. The CDR3: CASGTGGQETQYF. CDR3 bases: TGTGCCAGCGGGACAGGGGGCCAGGAGACCCAGTACTTC.

This rearrangement joins TRBV27 to TRBJ2-1; 8 bases are shared with TRBD1. J was trimmed by 0 bases and V by 3 bases; bases with no gene match: 4. Germline CDR1 is MNHEY and CDR2 is SMNVEV (reference sequence). The CDR3 has 16 amino acids. CDR3 nucleotide sequence: TGTGCCAGCAGTTTGACCGGGACAGGCTCCTACAATGAGCAGTTCTTC. This sequence encodes CASSLTGTGSYNEQFF.

For the CDR3, the DNA is TGTGCCAGCAGCCAAGCCCTCTATGGCTACACCTTC. Its translation is CASSQALYGYTF. The V gene is TRBV14, the J gene TRBJ1-2; no definite D call. This CDR3 has 12 residues. Per germline, CDR1 SGHDN and CDR2 FVKESK. With 1 base removed from V and 4 bases from J, the gap between germline ends came to 4 bases.

This chain joins TRBV19 and TRBJ1-4; 7 bases map to TRBD1. Germline V lookup: CDR1 LNHDA, CDR2 SQIVND (reference sequence). V shed 3 bases, J shed 3 bases, and the junction held 4 bases outside the gene matches. This CDR3 is 15 amino acids long. This chain's CDR3 is CASSIEGAANEKLFF. The CDR3 region has the DNA TGTGCCAGTAGTATTGAGGGGGCGGCTAATGAAAAACTGTTTTTT.

The chain couples TRBV7-9 to TRBJ1-5; perhaps TRBD1 as D (5 bases). Trimming stripped 1 base from V and 3 bases from J, with 7 bases between. The CDR3 loop spans 14 amino acids. Germline assignment: CDR1 SEHNR and CDR2 FQNEAQ (reference sequence). This CDR3 reads CASSLEGLNQPQHF. The CDR3 region has the DNA TGTGCCAGCAGCTTAGAGGGGCTCAATCAGCCCCAGCATTTT.

This clone showed up many times. The chain combines TRBV4-2 with TRBJ2-7; 8 bases are shared with TRBD2. J lost 3 bases, V lost 0 bases, and 4 bases had no gene match. The CDR3 is 15 amino acids. Germline V gene lookup returns CDR1 LGHNA and CDR2 YNFKEQ. The CDR3 protein is CASSQESGTSYEQYF. Here the CDR3 DNA reads TGTGCCAGCAGCCAAGAGAGCGGGACTAGCTACGAGCAGTACTTC.

This chain links TRBV29-1 with TRBJ2-3; 7 bases align to TRBD2. The trim removed 6 bases at V and 4 bases at J, leaving 16 bases unmatched. Germline lookup yields CDR1 SQVTM and CDR2 ANQGSEA. The CDR3 has 16 amino acids. The chain's CDR3 is CSVDGLEIRGADTQYF. Here the CDR3 DNA reads TGCAGCGTAGACGGACTAGAGATCCGGGGCGCAGATACGCAGTATTTT.

The chain uses TRBV6-1 and TRBJ1-1, with D maybe TRBD1 (6 bases). The CDR3 loop spans 14 amino acids. Trimming took off 2 bases at V and 4 bases at J, with 11 bases between the two ends. Germline V gene lookup returns CDR1 MNHNS and CDR2 SASEGT. The CDR3 nucleotides read TGTGCCAGCAGTGAACTACAGGGTGCCACTGAAGCTTTCTTT. As protein: CASSELQGATEAFF.

Only a few counts were recorded for this clone. V gene TRBV30 combines with J gene TRBJ1-2; perhaps TRBD1 as D (6 bases). This CDR3 is 13 amino acids long. Deletions cut 2 bases from V and 7 bases from J, with 14 bases between. Germline CDR1 GTSNPN, CDR2 SVGIG (reference sequence). CDR3 nucleotide sequence: TGTGCCTGGAGTACTAGTGGACAGCTTGGCTACACCTTC. It encodes CAWSTSGQLGYTF.

This chain connects TRBV7-2 to TRBJ2-3; 12 positions match TRBD2. Germline CDR1 reads SGHTA; CDR2 reads FQGNSA. The V and J ends lost 5 bases and 2 bases, in that order; junction bases with no gene match: 8. CDR3 length: 17 amino acids. For the CDR3, the DNA is TGTGCCAGCAGCACCAGACTAGCGGGAGCGAACACAGATACGCAGTATTTT. This codes for CASSTRLAGANTDTQYF.

The chain carries TRBV5-1 and TRBJ1-1; TRBD1 matches at 9 bases. V dropped 4 bases and J dropped 6; count of bases not matched to a gene: 7. The CDR3 runs to 14 residues. The germline V gene has CDR1 SGHRS and CDR2 YFSETQ. CDR3 in DNA: TGCGCCAGCAGCGACACAGGGGGCGGTGCTGAAGCTTTCTTT. This codes for CASSDTGGGAEAFF.